This is a list of T cell receptor beta chains from one sample in a study of blood T cells in healthy people across ages. One entry per CDR3 protein results from TCRdb running MiXCR on the 5' RACE reads. The sample yields about 1.1 million distinct CDR3 sequences, 35% to 40% seen once. Sequencing was performed on blood. The receptors derive from a man younger than 30 in good health. The CDR3 runs from the conserved cysteine through the conserved F or W. A D gene is named only where the DNA matches it firmly. Clone size is not always given. Where it is, it says once, few, many or a class for expanded clones.

TRBJ1-1 . TRBV6-6 . CASSSFGGGIGTEAFF TGTGCCAGCAGTTCCTTCGGGGGGGGCATAGGCACTGAAGCTTTCTTT
TRBJ2-7 . TRBV5-4 . CAYRDVSYEQYF TGTGCCTACCGGGACGTCTCCTACGAGCAGTACTTC
TRBJ2-3 . TRBV7-2 TRBD2 CASSSQTSGADTQYF TGTGCCAGCAGCTCTCAGACTAGCGGGGCAGATACGCAGTATTTT
TRBJ1-3 . TRBV12-3/TRBV12-4 TRBD1 CASSTHPGQGNTIYF TGTGCCAGCAGCACACACCCGGGACAGGGAAACACCATATATTTT
TRBJ1-5 few TRBV7-2 . CASSSRASSNQPQHF TGTGCCAGCAGCTCTCGGGCCAGCAGCAATCAGCCCCAGCATTTT
TRBJ2-1 . TRBV20-1 TRBD2 CSARRRGGYNEQFF TGCAGTGCTAGGAGACGGGGGGGCTACAATGAGCAGTTCTTC
TRBJ2-3 . TRBV6-5 TRBD1 CASSYSRTGGITQYF TGTGCCAGCAGTTACTCCCGGACAGGGGGCATTACGCAGTATTTT
TRBJ2-1 . TRBV7-9 . CASSLISSVYNGQFF TGTGCCAGCAGCTTAATCTCGAGCGTTTACAATGGGCAGTTCTTC
TRBJ2-1 . TRBV20-1 TRBD2 CSAKGLAGAFETQFF TGCAGTGCTAAGGGACTAGCGGGGGCCTTCGAGACCCAGTTCTTC
TRBJ1-2 . TRBV5-5 TRBD1 CASSSGQSRSGYGYTF TGTGCCAGCAGCTCGGGACAGTCCCGCTCGGGCTATGGCTACACCTTC
TRBJ2-1 . TRBV4-1 . CASTLQARLSYNEQFF TGCGCCAGCACTCTACAGGCGCGACTCTCCTACAATGAGCAGTTCTTC
TRBJ1-2 once TRBV6-6 . CASSYVLGPSLYGYTF TGTGCCAGCAGTTACGTATTGGGGCCCTCCCTCTACGGCTACACCTTC
TRBJ2-7 many TRBV6-5 TRBD2 CASSYSGGSYEQYF TGTGCCAGCAGTTACTCGGGGGGGTCCTACGAGCAGTACTTC
TRBJ2-7 . TRBV20-1 TRBD1 CRTGGPYEQYF TGCAGGACAGGGGGACCCTACGAGCAGTACTTC
TRBJ1-5 . TRBV24-1 . CATSAGISNQPQHF TGTGCCACCAGTGCGGGGATTAGCAATCAGCCCCAGCATTTT
TRBJ2-7 . TRBV12-3/TRBV12-4 . CASSLVGGIQGGEQYF TGTGCCAGCAGTTTAGTAGGCGGGATTCAAGGCGGTGAGCAGTACTTC
TRBJ2-1 many TRBV4-3 . CASSSVGSYNEQFF TGCGCCAGCAGCTCAGTCGGGTCCTACAATGAGCAGTTCTTC
TRBJ2-1 few TRBV7-2 TRBD2 CASNLAGGGNEQFF TGTGCCAGCAACCTAGCGGGGGGCGGCAATGAGCAGTTCTTC
TRBJ2-2 . TRBV7-7 TRBD1 CASSSGQGQNVWELFF TGTGCTAGCAGCTCGGGACAGGGGCAGAATGTTTGGGAGCTGTTTTTT
TRBJ2-3 few TRBV4-2 TRBD2 CASSQDPAGGSITDTQYF TGTGCCAGCAGCCAAGATCCAGCGGGGGGGTCGATCACAGATACGCAGTATTTT
TRBJ2-3 few TRBV4-2 . CASSPGRLDTQYF TGTGCCAGCAGCCCCGGCAGACTAGATACGCAGTATTTT
TRBJ1-5 . TRBV18 TRBD1 CASSPGLGRGPPQHF TGTGCCAGCTCACCTGGCCTTGGCAGGGGGCCTCCCCAGCATTTT
TRBJ2-3 once TRBV9 . CASSVGGWGTDTQYF TGTGCCAGCAGCGTTGGGGGATGGGGCACAGATACGCAGTATTTT
TRBJ2-3 . TRBV24-1 . CATSSGTFSTDTQYF TGTGCCACCAGTTCTGGGACGTTCAGCACAGATACGCAGTATTTT
TRBJ2-1 few TRBV2 . CASSGLTNEQFF TGTGCCAGCAGTGGCCTAACCAATGAGCAGTTCTTC
TRBJ2-1 once TRBV10-3 . CAIGPRNNEQFF TGTGCCATCGGGCCTCGAAACAATGAGCAGTTCTTC
TRBJ1-4 . TRBV20-1 . CRAQSTNEKLFF TGCAGAGCCCAGTCAACTAATGAAAAACTGTTTTTT
TRBJ1-3 few TRBV6-1 . CASSQTGGSGNTIYF TGTGCCAGCAGTCAAACAGGTGGATCTGGAAACACCATATATTTT
TRBJ1-1 few TRBV6-5 . CASSYSPGTEAFF TGTGCCAGCAGTTACTCCCCTGGCACTGAAGCTTTCTTT
TRBJ1-2 few TRBV6-2/TRBV6-3 . CASTIRGKVDGYTF TGTGCCAGCACTATCAGGGGCAAAGTGGATGGCTACACCTTC
TRBJ1-2 . TRBV4-1 . CASSQVIRTNYGYTF TGCGCCAGCAGCCAAGTTATTCGGACTAACTATGGCTACACCTTC
TRBJ2-7 few TRBV6-2/TRBV6-3 . CASSRGLSPRSYEQYF TGTGCCAGCAGTCGCGGACTCAGTCCTCGCTCCTACGAGCAGTACTTC
TRBJ1-5 . TRBV12-3/TRBV12-4 TRBD1 CASSPDRERSQPQHF TGTGCCAGCAGCCCCGACAGGGAAAGATCTCAGCCCCAGCATTTT
TRBJ2-3 many TRBV29-1 TRBD2 CSVASGGSSTDTQYF TGCAGCGTTGCTAGCGGGGGATCAAGCACAGATACGCAGTATTTT
TRBJ1-2 many TRBV6-5 TRBD1 CASSEDRFYGYTF TGTGCCAGCTCCGAGGACAGGTTCTATGGCTACACCTTC
TRBJ1-4 . TRBV12-3/TRBV12-4 . CASSPPVGKLFF TGTGCCAGCAGTCCTCCCGTTGGAAAACTGTTTTTT
TRBJ2-5 few TRBV7-6 . CASSLFINQETQYF TGTGCCAGCAGCTTGTTCATCAACCAAGAGACCCAGTACTTC
TRBJ2-5 . TRBV5-1 . CASSFDSRSEQYF TGCGCCAGCAGCTTCGACAGCCGCAGTGAGCAGTACTTC
TRBJ1-6 . TRBV7-9 TRBD1 CASRSPGTGVLHF TGTGCCAGCCGCTCGCCCGGGACAGGGGTACTCCACTTT
TRBJ1-5 . TRBV28 . CANSGTDNQPQHF TGTGCCAACTCCGGGACCGATAATCAGCCCCAGCATTTT
TRBJ2-5 . TRBV12-3/TRBV12-4 . CASSLHPGQETQYF TGTGCCAGCAGTTTACATCCGGGGCAAGAGACCCAGTACTTC
TRBJ1-5 few TRBV25-1 TRBD1 CASRETGENQPQHF TGTGCCAGCAGAGAGACAGGGGAGAATCAGCCCCAGCATTTT
TRBJ2-1 . TRBV3-1 . CASSRGSLSNEQFF TGTGCCAGCAGTCGGGGGTCGTTAAGCAATGAGCAGTTCTTC
TRBJ1-2 . TRBV20-1 TRBD1 CSAETGTGSDYGYTF TGCAGTGCTGAAACCGGGACAGGGTCGGACTATGGCTACACCTTC
TRBJ2-5 . TRBV11-2 TRBD1 CASSPWGQGADETQYF TGTGCCAGCAGCCCGTGGGGACAGGGGGCCGATGAGACCCAGTACTTC
TRBJ2-4 . TRBV11-2 . CASNAGPYNEQYF TGTGCCAGCAACGCCGGGCCCTACAATGAGCAGTACTTC
TRBJ2-7 . TRBV14 . CASSQGGTSHEQYF TGTGCCAGCAGCCAAGGTGGGACCTCCCACGAGCAGTACTTC
TRBJ1-1 . TRBV3-1 . CASSAMATAEAFF TGTGCCAGCAGCGCAATGGCTACTGCTGAAGCTTTCTTT
TRBJ2-3 few TRBV2 . CASSSRGGIQDTDTQYF TGTGCCAGCAGTTCAAGGGGGGGGATCCAGGACACAGATACGCAGTATTTT
TRBJ2-3 . TRBV20-1 . CSARGPGTGIFTDTQYF TGCAGTGCTAGAGGGCCCGGGACGGGGATCTTCACAGATACGCAGTATTTT
TRBJ1-1 few TRBV5-5 . CASSYRWGTMNTEAFF TGTGCCAGCAGTTACCGATGGGGGACCATGAACACTGAAGCTTTCTTT
TRBJ2-5 . TRBV12-5 TRBD1 CASATRTGSYNEQYF TGTGCTAGTGCCACCAGGACAGGGTCCTACAATGAGCAGTACTTC
TRBJ2-7 many TRBV5-1 . CASSSSPDSSYEQYF TGCGCCAGCAGCTCTAGTCCCGATTCGTCCTACGAGCAGTACTTC
TRBJ1-2 few TRBV25-1 . CASSDARGYYGYTF TGTGCCAGCAGTGACGCCCGGGGATACTATGGCTACACCTTC